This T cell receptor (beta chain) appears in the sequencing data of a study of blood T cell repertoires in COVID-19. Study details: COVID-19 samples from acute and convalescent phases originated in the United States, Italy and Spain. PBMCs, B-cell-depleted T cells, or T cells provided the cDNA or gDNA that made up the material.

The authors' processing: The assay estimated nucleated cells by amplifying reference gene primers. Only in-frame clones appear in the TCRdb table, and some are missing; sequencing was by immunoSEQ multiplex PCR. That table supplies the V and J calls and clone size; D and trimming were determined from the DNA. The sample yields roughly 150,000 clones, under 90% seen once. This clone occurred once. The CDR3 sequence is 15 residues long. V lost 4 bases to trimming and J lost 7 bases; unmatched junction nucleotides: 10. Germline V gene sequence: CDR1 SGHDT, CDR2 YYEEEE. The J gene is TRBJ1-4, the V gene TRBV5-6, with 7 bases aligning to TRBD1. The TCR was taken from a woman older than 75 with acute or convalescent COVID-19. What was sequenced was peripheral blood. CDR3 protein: CASSRDRDDSEKLFF. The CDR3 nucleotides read TGTGCCAGCAGCCGCGACAGGGATGATAGTGAAAAACTGTTTTTT.